Listed below are T cell receptor beta chains from one sample, sequenced in a study of T cells in Graves' hyperthyroidism and ophthalmopathy. TCRdb independently ran MiXCR on the multiplex PCR reads; one entry per CDR3 protein. Found here are 350,000 or so distinct CDR3 sequences, 21% of them singletons; the top ten hold over 40%. The sample comprised blood. The receptors were gathered from a woman aged 45-59 years with Graves' hyperthyroidism. The CDR3 runs from the conserved cysteine through the conserved F or W. A D gene is named only where the DNA matches it firmly. Not every row has a clone size; where given, it reads once, few, many or a size class.

j_call	d_call	cdr3_length	clone_size	v_call	cdr3_aa	cdr3_nt
TRBJ2-3	TRBD2	14	many	TRBV6-1	CASSRSGLADTQYF	TGTGCCAGCAGTCGTTCTGGACTAGCCGATACGCAGTATTTT
TRBJ2-3	TRBD2	15	.	TRBV20-1	CSATAGLAETDTQYF	TGCAGTGCGACAGCGGGACTAGCGGAAACAGATACGCAGTATTTT
TRBJ1-1	.	15	few	TRBV5-4	CASSDPGRQNTEAFF	TGTGCCAGCAGCGATCCGGGACGGCAGAACACTGAAGCTTTCTTT
TRBJ2-7	TRBD2	17	.	TRBV7-9	CASSPTSGRGLTYEQYF	TGTGCCAGCAGCCCGACTAGCGGGAGAGGTTTGACCTACGAGCAGTACTTC
TRBJ2-7	.	14	few	TRBV30	CAWARKVNSYEQYF	TGTGCCTGGGCCAGGAAGGTAAACTCCTACGAGCAGTACTTC
TRBJ2-2	.	17	few	TRBV7-9	CASSQCLTGQNTGELFF	TGTGCCAGCAGCCAATGCCTTACAGGGCAGAACACCGGGGAGCTGTTTTTT
TRBJ2-7	TRBD2	16	.	TRBV6-9	CASSYPGGSGGYEQYF	TGTGCCAGCAGTTACCCCGGAGGAAGCGGGGGGTACGAGCAGTACTTC
TRBJ2-3	.	12	many	TRBV7-8	CASKRRGDTQYF	TGTGCCAGCAAACGGAGGGGAGATACGCAGTATTTT
TRBJ2-6	.	18	many	TRBV7-9	CASSQLPADSSGANVLTF	TGTGCCAGCAGCCAACTCCCGGCGGACAGCTCTGGGGCCAACGTCCTGACTTTC
TRBJ2-3	.	16	few	TRBV6-5	CASSYPTRGRGDTQYF	TGTGCCAGCAGTTACCCGACTAGGGGGCGCGGAGATACGCAGTATTTT
TRBJ1-2	.	14	few	TRBV9	CASSVATGGYGYTF	TGTGCCAGCAGCGTAGCTACGGGAGGCTATGGCTACACCTTC
TRBJ2-4	.	13	many	TRBV27	CASSSYRENIQYF	TGTGCCAGCAGTTCATACAGGGAAAACATTCAGTACTTC
TRBJ1-1	.	14	many	TRBV19	CASSIGGANTEAFF	TGTGCCAGTAGTATTGGGGGCGCGAACACTGAAGCTTTCTTT
TRBJ2-1	.	14	many	TRBV2	CASTSSVGGHEQFF	TGTGCCAGCACCTCCAGTGTGGGTGGACATGAGCAGTTCTTC
TRBJ2-3	TRBD2	19	many	TRBV7-2	CASSLEAGLAGASTDTQYF	TGTGCCAGCAGCTTAGAGGCAGGACTAGCGGGGGCTAGCACAGATACGCAGTATTTT
TRBJ1-6	TRBD1	15	many	TRBV28	CASRLMTGDGSPLHF	TGTGCCAGCAGACTCATGACAGGGGATGGTTCACCCCTCCACTTT
TRBJ2-2	.	13	.	TRBV9	CASSAGGTGELFF	TGTGCCAGCAGCGCCGGAGGCACCGGGGAGCTGTTTTTT
TRBJ1-2	.	13	.	TRBV19	CASSILLRRGYTF	TGTGCCAGTAGTATACTGCTCAGAAGAGGCTACACCTTC
TRBJ1-1	.	12	many	TRBV3-1	CASSQARSEAFF	TGTGCCAGCAGCCAAGCAAGGTCTGAAGCTTTCTTT